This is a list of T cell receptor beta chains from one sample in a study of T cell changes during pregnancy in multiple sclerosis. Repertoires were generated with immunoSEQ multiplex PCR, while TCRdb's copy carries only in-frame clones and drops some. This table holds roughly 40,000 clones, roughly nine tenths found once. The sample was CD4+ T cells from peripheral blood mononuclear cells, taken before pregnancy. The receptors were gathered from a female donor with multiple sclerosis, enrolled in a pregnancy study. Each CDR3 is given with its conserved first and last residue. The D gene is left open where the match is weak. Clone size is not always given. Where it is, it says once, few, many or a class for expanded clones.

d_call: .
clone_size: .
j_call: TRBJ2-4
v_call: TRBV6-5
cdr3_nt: TGTGCCAGCAGTTACGAAACAGGAGAAAACATTCAGTACTTC
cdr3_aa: CASSYETGENIQYF

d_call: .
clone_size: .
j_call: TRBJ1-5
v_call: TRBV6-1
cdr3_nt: TGTGCCAGCAGTGAAATAGGGGTTTATAGCAATCAGCCCCAGCATTTT
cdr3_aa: CASSEIGVYSNQPQHF

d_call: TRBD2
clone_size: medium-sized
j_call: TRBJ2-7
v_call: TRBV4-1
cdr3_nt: TGCGCCAGCAGCTTGAAGACTAGCGGGTCCTACGAGCAGTACTTC
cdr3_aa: CASSLKTSGSYEQYF

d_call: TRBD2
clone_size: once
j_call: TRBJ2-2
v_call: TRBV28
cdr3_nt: TGTGCCACACTGGTTAGCGGGAGTTTAACCGGGGAGCTGTTTTTT
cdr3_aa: CATLVSGSLTGELFF

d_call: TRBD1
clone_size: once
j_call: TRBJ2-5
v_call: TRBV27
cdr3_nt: TGTGCCAGCAGTAGACAGGGTCCTCGGGAGACCCAGTACTTC
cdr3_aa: CASSRQGPRETQYF

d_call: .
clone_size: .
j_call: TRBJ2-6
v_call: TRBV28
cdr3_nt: TGTGCCAGCATCGGCCTCTTGGGACTCCCCTCTGGGGCCAACGTCCTGACTTTC
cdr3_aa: CASIGLLGLPSGANVLTF

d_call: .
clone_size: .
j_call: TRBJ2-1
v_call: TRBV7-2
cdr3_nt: TGTGCCAGCACCATTCTCCGGGGTTATGAGCAGTTCTTC
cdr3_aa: CASTILRGYEQFF

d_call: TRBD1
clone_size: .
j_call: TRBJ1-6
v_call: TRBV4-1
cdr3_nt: TGCGCCAGCAGCGCGGGGACAGACTATTCACCCCTCCACTTT
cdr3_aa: CASSAGTDYSPLHF

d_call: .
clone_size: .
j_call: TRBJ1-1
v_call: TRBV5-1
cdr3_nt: TGCGCCAGCAGCCGACGGACCACAGGTTTCACTGAAGCTTTCTTT
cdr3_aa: CASSRRTTGFTEAFF

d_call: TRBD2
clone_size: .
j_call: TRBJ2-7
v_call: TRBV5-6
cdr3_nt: TGTGCCAGCAGCCACAGACCGGGTAGCGGGTTTCACGAGCAGTACTTC
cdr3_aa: CASSHRPGSGFHEQYF

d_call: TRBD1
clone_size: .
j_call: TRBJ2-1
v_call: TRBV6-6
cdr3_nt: TGTGCCAGCAGTTACCCGACAGGGTATGAGCAGTTCTTC
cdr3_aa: CASSYPTGYEQFF

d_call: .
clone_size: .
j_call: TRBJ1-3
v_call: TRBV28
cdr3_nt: TGTGCCAGCAGCCTCGGACTTAATGGAAACACCATATATTTT
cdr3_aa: CASSLGLNGNTIYF

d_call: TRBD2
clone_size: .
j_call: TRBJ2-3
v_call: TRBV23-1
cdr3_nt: TGCGCCAGCAGTCAATCGGGGAGGGGCACAGATACGCAGTATTTT
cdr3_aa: CASSQSGRGTDTQYF

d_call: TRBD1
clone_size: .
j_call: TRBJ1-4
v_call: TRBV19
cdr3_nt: TGTGCCAGTAGGGATACAGGGGCTAATGAAAAACTGTTTTTT
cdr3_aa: CASRDTGANEKLFF

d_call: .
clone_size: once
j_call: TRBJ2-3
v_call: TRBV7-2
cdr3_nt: TGTGCCAGCAGCCTTGGGGGGGCCCGCCCTACGCAGTATTTT
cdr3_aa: CASSLGGARPTQYF

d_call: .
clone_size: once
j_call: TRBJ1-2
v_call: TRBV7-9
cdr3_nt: TGTGCCAGCACTGAAGAAACATTTAATGGCTACACCTTC
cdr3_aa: CASTEETFNGYTF

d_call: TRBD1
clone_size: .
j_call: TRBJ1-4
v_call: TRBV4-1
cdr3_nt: TGCGCCAGCAGCCCTGGAGGACAGGGGGCAACTAATGAAAAACTGTTTTTT
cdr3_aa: CASSPGGQGATNEKLFF

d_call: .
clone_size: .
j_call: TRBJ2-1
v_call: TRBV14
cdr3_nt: TGTGCCAGCAGCCCCCGCATCAGGGTCCTATCCTACAATGAGCAGTTCTTC
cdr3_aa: CASSPRIRVLSYNEQFF

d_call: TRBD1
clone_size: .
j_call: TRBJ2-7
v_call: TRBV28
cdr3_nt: TGTGCCAGCAGTCTCATCGGACAGGGGGTCTTCAGCTCCTACGAGCAGTACTTC
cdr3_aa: CASSLIGQGVFSSYEQYF

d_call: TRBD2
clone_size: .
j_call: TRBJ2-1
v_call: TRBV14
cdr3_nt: TGTGCCAGCAGCTTCGGGACTAGCGCTAACAATGAGCAGTTCTTC
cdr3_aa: CASSFGTSANNEQFF

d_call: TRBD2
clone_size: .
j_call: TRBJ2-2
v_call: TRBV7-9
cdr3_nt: TGTGCCAGCAGCCGGCGATTTAGCGGGAGTACCGGGGAGCTGTTTTTT
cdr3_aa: CASSRRFSGSTGELFF

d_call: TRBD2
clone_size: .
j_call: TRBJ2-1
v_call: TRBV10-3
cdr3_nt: TGTGCCATCGCTTATTCCGGGACTAGCGGGTTGTACAATGAGCAGTTCTTC
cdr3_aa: CAIAYSGTSGLYNEQFF

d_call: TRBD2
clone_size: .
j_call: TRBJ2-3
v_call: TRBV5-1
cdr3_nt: TGCGCCAGCAGCATCGTCGGGGGGTTAGATACGCAGTATTTT
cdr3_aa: CASSIVGGLDTQYF

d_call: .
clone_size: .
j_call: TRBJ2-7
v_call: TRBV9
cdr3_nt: TGTGCCAGCAGCGTAGGGACAGAGAGTAGATACGAGCAGTACTTC
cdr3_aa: CASSVGTESRYEQYF

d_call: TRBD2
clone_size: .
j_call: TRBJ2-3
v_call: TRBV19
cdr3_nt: TGTGCCAGTGCCCGACTAGCGGAAAGCACAGATACGCAGTATTTT
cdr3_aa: CASARLAESTDTQYF

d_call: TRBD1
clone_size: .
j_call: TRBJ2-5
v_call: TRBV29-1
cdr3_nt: TGCAGCGTTACAAGGACAGGGCGAGGAGAGACCCAGTACTTC
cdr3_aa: CSVTRTGRGETQYF

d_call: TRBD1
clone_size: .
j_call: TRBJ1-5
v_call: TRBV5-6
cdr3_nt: TGTGCCAGCAGCTCGGGACAGGGTCTCGCTAGCAATCAGCCCCAGCATTTT
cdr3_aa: CASSSGQGLASNQPQHF

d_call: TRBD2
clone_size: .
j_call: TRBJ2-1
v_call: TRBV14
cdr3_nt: TGTGCCAGCAGCCAAGAGCGACTAGCGGGAGGGCTGAATGAGCAGTTCTTC
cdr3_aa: CASSQERLAGGLNEQFF

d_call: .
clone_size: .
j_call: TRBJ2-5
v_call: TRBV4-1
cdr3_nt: TGCGCCAGCAGCCAAGACGGGTGGGAGACCCAGTACTTC
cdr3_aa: CASSQDGWETQYF

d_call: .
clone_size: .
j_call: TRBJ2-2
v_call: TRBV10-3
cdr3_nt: TGTGCCATCAGGCCTCGGGACATCGGTGGTACCGGGGAGCTGTTTTTT
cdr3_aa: CAIRPRDIGGTGELFF

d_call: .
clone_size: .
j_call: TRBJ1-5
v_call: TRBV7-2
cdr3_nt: TGTGCCAGCAGCTTAGTAGGGGGGGCGAGCAATCAGCCCCAGCATTTT
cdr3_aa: CASSLVGGASNQPQHF

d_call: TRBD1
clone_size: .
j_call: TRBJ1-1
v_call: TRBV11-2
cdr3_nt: TGTGCCAGCAGCTGGAACAGGGGGAACACTGAAGCTTTCTTT
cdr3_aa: CASSWNRGNTEAFF

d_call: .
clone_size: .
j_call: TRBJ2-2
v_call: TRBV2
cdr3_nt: TGTGCCAGCAGTGAAGAGACAGCCTTCACCGGGGAGCTGTTTTTT
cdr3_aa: CASSEETAFTGELFF

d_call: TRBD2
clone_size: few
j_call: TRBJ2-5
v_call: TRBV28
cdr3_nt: TGTGCCAGCAGCCGCGGCGGGAGGGTCTCCCGTATATGGACCCAGTACTTC
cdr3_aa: CASSRGGRVSRIWTQYF

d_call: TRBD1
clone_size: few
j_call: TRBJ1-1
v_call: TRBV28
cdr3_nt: TGTGCCAGCAGTGGAGGGACAGGCTCAGCTTTCTTT
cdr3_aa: CASSGGTGSAFF

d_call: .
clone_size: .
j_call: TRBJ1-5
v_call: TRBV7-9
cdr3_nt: TGTGCCAGCAGCCGGGATGGGGGCAATCAGCCCCAGCATTTT
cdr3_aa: CASSRDGGNQPQHF

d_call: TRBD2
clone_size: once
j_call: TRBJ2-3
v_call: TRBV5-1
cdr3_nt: TGCGCCAGCAGCTTGGGTTCTAGCGGACACACAGATACGCAGTATTTT
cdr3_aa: CASSLGSSGHTDTQYF

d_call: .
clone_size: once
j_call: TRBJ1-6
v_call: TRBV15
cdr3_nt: TGTGCCACCAGCCCCCGCCCGAGCTCCTATAATTCACCCCTCCACTTT
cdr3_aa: CATSPRPSSYNSPLHF

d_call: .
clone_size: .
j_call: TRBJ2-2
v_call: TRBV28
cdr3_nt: TGTGCCAGCTTACAATACGGGACAATAGGGGAGCTGTTTTTT
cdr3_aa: CASLQYGTIGELFF

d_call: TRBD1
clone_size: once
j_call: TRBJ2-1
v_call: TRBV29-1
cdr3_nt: TGCAGCGTCCCACAGGGGTTGGCCTACAATGAGCAGTTCTTC
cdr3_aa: CSVPQGLAYNEQFF

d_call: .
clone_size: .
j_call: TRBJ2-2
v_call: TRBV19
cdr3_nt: TGTGCCAGTAGTAGCGGCACCAACCTAAACACCGGGGAGCTGTTTTTT
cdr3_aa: CASSSGTNLNTGELFF

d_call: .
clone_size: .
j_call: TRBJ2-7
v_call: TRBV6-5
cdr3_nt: TGTGCCAGCAGTTCCCTAAGTGGGGGGAGCTCCTACGAGCAGTACTTC
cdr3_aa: CASSSLSGGSSYEQYF